The text below deals with one TCR beta chain. Its antigen remains unidentified. This table comes from immunoSEQ multiplex PCR, and its TCRdb copy is limited to in-frame clones, with some not included. The sample contains some 110,000 clones, 92% of which appear only once. This entry is derived from a study of OX40 agonist ivuxolimab in advanced cancers. Study overall: Patients were dosed intravenously with ivuxolimab at 0.01 to 10 mg/kg every 2 weeks. Overall study results and limits: Dose levels from 0.1 to 3.0 mg/kg saw CD4+ and CD8+ blood T cells expand clonally by week 6.

The material was CD4+ or CD8+ T cells sorted from blood, obtained in a trial of the OX40 agonist ivuxolimab. This receptor was taken from an adult with an advanced solid tumor such as melanoma, head and neck, liver or kidney cancer.

CDR3 amino acids: CASSSGQGASINYGYTF. DNA of the CDR3: TGCGCCAGCAGCTCAGGACAGGGGGCTTCAATCAACTATGGCTACACCTTC. The chain uses TRBV5-1 and TRBJ1-2; TRBD1 matches 11 bases. This CDR3 comprises 17 residues. With V trimmed by 3 bases and J by 2 bases, 9 bases remained unmatched. The germline V gene has CDR1 SGHRS and CDR2 YFSETQ.